The 26 T cell receptor beta chains presented below share a single source sample, sequenced in a study of identical twins. MiXCR, run by TCRdb on the 5' RACE reads, gives a single entry per CDR3 protein. This table holds 640,000 or so distinct CDR3 sequences, approximately 6.1% found once. Input material: naive T cells sorted from blood. The receptors were gathered from a man aged 18 to 29 in good health.

The rearrangement uses TRBV12-3 or TRBV12-4 and TRBJ1-2; a possible D gene is TRBD1 (6 bases). The ends were cut back, 6 bases at V and 3 bases at J, with 8 bases in the middle. The CDR3 consists of 12 residues. CDR3 loop: CASRTGDYGYTF. The CDR3 DNA reads as TGTGCCAGCAGGACAGGTGACTATGGCTACACCTTC.

There are many counts of this clonotype. The chain combines TRBV19 with TRBJ1-1; D remains ambiguous. V was trimmed by 10 bases and J by 1 base, leaving 10 bases between them. CDR1 and CDR2 (germline): LNHDA, SQIVND (reference sequence). This CDR3 is built from 12 residues. The CDR3 DNA reads as TGTGCCACCGACGGGCGGAACACTGAAGCTTTCTTT. Protein product: CATDGRNTEAFF.

This clonotype was seen at least ten times. This chain joins TRBV20-1 and TRBJ2-5; D is unclear. The V gene lost 0 bases and the J gene lost 2 bases, with 7 bases spanning the gap. CDR1 is DFQATT and CDR2 is SNEGSKA in the germline V gene (reference sequence). This CDR3 region has 13 residues. DNA of the CDR3: TGCAGTGCTAGAGATCCCCTGCAAGAGACCCAGTACTTC. It specifies CSARDPLQETQYF.

This clonotype turned up a few times. The chain is built from TRBV5-6 and TRBJ2-5; the D is unclear. The CDR3 contains 17 residues. Looked up from germline, CDR1 is SGHDT and CDR2 is YYEEEE. V lost 2 bases and J lost 5, with 22 bases in between. This CDR3 is CASSFWRSTLSGETQYF. The CDR3 nucleotides read TGTGCCAGCAGCTTTTGGAGATCTACCTTGAGTGGCGAGACCCAGTACTTC.

The CDR3 nucleotides read TGCAGTGCTAAACGAAACAGTAACACCGGGGAGCTGTTTTTT. This gives the protein CSAKRNSNTGELFF. The chain couples TRBV20-1 to TRBJ2-2; D is uncertain. Germline V lookup: CDR1 DFQATT, CDR2 SNEGSKA (reference sequence). The CDR3 extends over 14 amino acids. V lost 4 bases to trimming and J lost 2 bases, with 11 bases between them.

J is TRBJ1-2 and V is TRBV12-3 or TRBV12-4; D is uncertain. Trimming removed 3 bases from V and 2 bases from J, with 4 bases in between. The CDR3 loop spans 12 amino acids. The CDR3 nucleotides read TGTGCCAGCAGTTTGCCAAACTATGGCTACACCTTC. Residues: CASSLPNYGYTF.

The sample holds many counts of this clonotype. This rearrangement joins TRBV4-1 to TRBJ2-7; D tentatively reads TRBD1 or TRBD2 (5 bases each). The CDR3 contains 17 residues. V was shortened by 0 bases and J by 2 bases, with 17 bases between the two germline ends. Germline V lookup: CDR1 MGHRA, CDR2 YSYEKL. CDR3 sequence reads: CASSQDQGLATPYEQYV. CDR3 DNA: TGCGCCAGCAGCCAAGACCAGGGTTTAGCGACCCCCTACGAGCAGTACGTC.

This clonotype was detected many times. CDR3 in amino acids: CASAPTGGGYEQYV. The CDR3 coding sequence is TGTGCCAGTGCCCCTACGGGGGGCGGTTACGAGCAGTACGTC. The chain recombines TRBV6-1 with TRBJ2-7; a weak D match, TRBD2 (7 bases). CDR3 length: 14 residues. The V end lost 9 bases, the J end lost 4 bases, and 19 bases lay between the germline ends. Germline CDR1 and CDR2: MNHNS and SASEGT.

The table lists this clonotype with many counts. This chain links TRBV12-3 or TRBV12-4 with TRBJ2-7; TRBD2 matches at 10 bases. There are 13 residues in the CDR3. The V segment lost 3 bases and the J segment 6 bases; nucleotides outside the gene matches: 2. CDR3 residues: CASSLSSGSEQYV. The CDR3 DNA follows: TGTGCCAGCAGTTTGTCTAGCGGGAGCGAGCAGTACGTC.

This clonotype was observed many times. The chain couples TRBV11-2 to TRBJ2-5; D might be TRBD1 or TRBD2, each matching 5 bases. This CDR3 is built from 15 residues. V was pared by 3 bases and J by 4 bases, with 15 bases between. The germline CDR1 and CDR2 sequences are SGHAT and FQNNGV. The CDR3 reads CASSFTSGAGETQYF. DNA of the CDR3: TGTGCCAGCAGCTTTACATCCGGGGCAGGAGAGACCCAGTACTTC. Filled out from reference TRBV11-2 and TRBJ2-5, the complete variable domain reads EAGVAQSPRYKIIEKRQSVAFWCNPISGHATLYWYQQILGQGPKLLIQFQNNGVVDDSQLPKDRFSAERLKGVDSTLKIQPAKLEDSAVYLCASSFTSGAGETQYFGPGTRLLVL.

The genes are TRBV5-4 and TRBJ2-1; perhaps TRBD2 as D (5 bases). From germline, CDR1 is SGHNT and CDR2 YYREEE (reference sequence). The CDR3 has 13 residues. V was clipped by 5 bases and J by 9 bases, with 15 bases between them. The CDR3 sequence: CASSSEVGGEQFF. CDR3 coding DNA: TGTGCCAGCAGTTCGGAGGTGGGTGGTGAGCAGTTCTTC.

This clonotype has just a few counts. The chain is built from TRBV6-1 and TRBJ2-1; possibly TRBD1 or TRBD2 for D (7 bases each). CDR3 length: 13 residues. From germline, CDR1 is MNHNS and CDR2 SASEGT. V gave up 5 bases and J gave up 9 bases, with 14 bases separating them. CDR3 amino acids: CASSTRGGFEQFF. DNA for the CDR3: TGTGCCAGCAGTACCAGGGGGGGCTTTGAGCAGTTCTTC.

The chain joins TRBV18 to TRBJ1-1, with D possibly being TRBD1 (6 bases). From germline, CDR1 is KGHSH and CDR2 LQKENI. The CDR3 is 17 residues long. V gave up 3 bases and J gave up 5 bases, with 22 bases separating them. Here the CDR3 DNA reads TGTGCCAGCTCACCGGTCGTATTAACAGGGATGGGAACTGAAGCTTTCTTT. It yields the protein CASSPVVLTGMGTEAFF.

This clonotype has more than one count but fewer than ten. The chain uses TRBV4-3 and TRBJ1-2, with D maybe TRBD1 (5 bases). CDR3 size: 15 residues. V lost 4 bases to trimming and J lost 0 bases, with 12 bases between them. The germline V gene encodes CDR1 LGHNA and CDR2 YSLEER. The CDR3 is CASSLTGTANYGYTF. The CDR3 DNA follows: TGCGCCAGCAGCCTTACGGGGACCGCTAACTATGGCTACACCTTC.

This clonotype was observed at least ten times. V gene TRBV6-6 combines with J gene TRBJ2-7; D tentatively fits TRBD1 or TRBD2 (5 bases each). This CDR3 is 13 amino acids long. V gave up 6 bases and J gave up 4 bases, with 13 bases separating them. Germline V CDR1 and CDR2: MNHNY, SVGAGI (reference sequence). The CDR3 nucleotides are TGTGCCAGCAGCCGGGACGGTCGATACGAGCAGTACGTC. This sequence encodes CASSRDGRYEQYV.

This clonotype was seen a few times. The chain carries TRBV4-3 and TRBJ2-2; no firm D call. V lost 0 bases and J lost 5, with 7 bases in between. This CDR3 is 14 amino acids long. The germline gives CDR1 LGHNA, CDR2 YSLEER. The CDR3 spells CASSQDTATGELFF. DNA of the CDR3: TGCGCCAGCAGCCAAGATACGGCTACCGGGGAGCTGTTTTTT.

A few counts support this clonotype. V and J are TRBV5-5 and TRBJ2-5; D remains ambiguous. The CDR3 covers 15 residues. With 6 bases removed from V and 3 bases from J, the gap between germline ends came to 18 bases. Germline values: CDR1 SGHKS, CDR2 YYEKEE (reference sequence). The CDR3: CASIRLMNIEETQYF. CDR3 coding DNA: TGTGCCAGCATCCGCCTCATGAACATTGAAGAGACCCAGTACTTC. Full variable domain (remainder filled in from reference TRBV5-5 and TRBJ2-5): DAGVTQSPTHLIKTRGQQVTLRCSPISGHKSVSWYQQVLGQGPQFIFQYYEKEERGRGNFPDRFSARQFPNYSSELNVNALLLGDSALYLCASIRLMNIEETQYFGPGTRLLVL.

The table lists this clonotype with a few counts. This chain uses TRBV5-1 with TRBJ2-7, with no clear D. In germline, CDR1 is SGHRS, CDR2 YFSETQ. CDR3 length: 15 residues. Trimming took off 1 base at V and 0 bases at J, with 11 bases between the two ends. The CDR3 spells CASSLFATSSYEQYF. CDR3 nucleotides: TGCGCCAGCAGCTTGTTTGCCACGAGCTCCTACGAGCAGTACTTC.

This clonotype was observed at least ten times. The chain is built from TRBV20-1 and TRBJ2-1, with 10 positions matching TRBD2. Trimming at V came to 3 bases and at J to 3 bases, leaving 5 bases not matched to a gene. The CDR3 spans 15 residues. Germline CDR1 DFQATT, CDR2 SNEGSKA (reference sequence). The CDR3: CSARAPSGSYNEQFF. CDR3 DNA: TGCAGTGCTAGGGCTCCTAGCGGGAGCTACAATGAGCAGTTCTTC.

This clonotype showed up just a few times. The chain carries TRBV29-1 and TRBJ2-7; tentatively, D is TRBD2 (6 bases). CDR1 SQVTM and CDR2 ANQGSEA come from the germline V gene. The CDR3 is 14 residues long. Trimming pared 5 bases from V and 3 bases from J, leaving 17 bases between. The CDR3 bases are TGCAGCGTTAGACGGGACTCCCTTGGCTACGAGCAGTACTTC. This codes for CSVRRDSLGYEQYF.

The rearrangement links TRBV15 to TRBJ2-6; TRBD1 is a possible D gene (5 bases). Germline loops: CDR1 LNHNV, CDR2 YYDKDF (reference sequence). V was shortened by 6 bases and J by 1 base, with 10 bases between the two germline ends. This CDR3 is built from 15 residues. CDR3 nucleotides: TGTGCCACCAGAAGAAGGGGTTCTGGGGCCAACGTCCTGACTTTC. Translated: CATRRRGSGANVLTF.

The chain uses TRBV12-3 or TRBV12-4 and TRBJ2-1; D gene ambiguous. With 6 bases removed from V and 10 bases from J, the gap between germline ends came to 10 bases. The CDR3 spans 11 residues. CDR3 nucleotides: TGTGCCAGCAGAATATCAACGGAGCAGTTCTTC. Translating it yields CASRISTEQFF.

This clonotype was counted many times. The chain uses TRBV12-3 or TRBV12-4 and TRBJ2-7; D may correspond to TRBD1 or TRBD2 (6 bases each). The CDR3 consists of 16 residues. V shed 3 bases and J shed 3 bases, with 18 bases lying between them. The CDR3 is CASSFSWGRGLYEQYF. DNA for the CDR3: TGTGCCAGCAGTTTCAGCTGGGGGCGGGGCCTCTACGAGCAGTACTTC.

This clonotype was observed a handful of times. The gene calls are TRBV11-2 and TRBJ2-7; 14 bases line up with TRBD2. Per the germline V gene, CDR1 is SGHAT and CDR2 is FQNNGV. The CDR3 consists of 17 residues. V was clipped by 5 bases and J by 6 bases; unmatched bases: 12. The DNA for the CDR3 is TGTGCCAGCAGCCCAGCCTCGGGACTAGCGGGAGAAAGCGAGCAGTACTTC. Its translation: CASSPASGLAGESEQYF.

This clonotype was seen at least ten times. The chain has TRBV12-3 or TRBV12-4 and TRBJ2-7; 7 bases match TRBD1. This CDR3 spans 13 amino acids. The V and J ends lost 6 bases and 4 bases, in that order; junction bases with no gene match: 6. The CDR3 nucleotides read TGTGCCAGCAGGTCCACAGGGGAGTACGAGCAGTACTTC. Residues: CASRSTGEYEQYF.

The rearrangement uses TRBV7-2 and TRBJ2-7; D not certain. Trimming removed 5 bases at V and 6 bases at J, with 11 bases between. The CDR3 has 12 residues. The germline gives CDR1 SGHTA, CDR2 FQGNSA. CDR3 amino acids: CASSPRIGEQYF. In nucleotides, the CDR3 is TGTGCCAGCAGCCCCAGGATCGGCGAGCAGTACTTC.